The next 16 T cell receptor beta chains were all read from a single sample in a study of cytomegalovirus exposure and HLA in healthy donors. PCR involved 60 Vbeta and 13 Jbeta primers. The assay was immunoSEQ multiplex PCR, and TCRdb's table has in-frame clones only and misses some. The top ten clones hold approximately 0.86% of a sample with some 140,000 clones, roughly 80% of them seen once. The sequenced sample consisted of PBMCs. Receptors were obtained from a woman aged 55-70 years in good health and CMV-seronegative.

CDR3 DNA sequence: TGTGCCAGCCAGGACAGGGGGTTCTACGAGCAGTACTTC. Translation gives CASQDRGFYEQYF. The V call is TRBV25-1, the J call TRBJ2-7, with 10 bases aligning to TRBD1. The V segment lost 8 bases and the J segment 3 bases; nucleotides outside the gene matches: 4. Germline CDR1 is MGHDK and CDR2 is SYGVNS. This CDR3 has 13 amino acids.

The chain is built from TRBV14 and TRBJ1-2; D is possibly TRBD1 (5 bases). The V gene lost 4 bases and the J gene lost 6 bases, with 9 bases spanning the gap. This CDR3 has 12 amino acids. Germline values: CDR1 SGHDN, CDR2 FVKESK. The DNA of the CDR3 is TGTGCCAGCAGCCGGGGGGGGGATGGCTACACCTTC. Translating gives CASSRGGDGYTF.

This clone was counted between two and nine times. The chain carries TRBV4-1 and TRBJ1-2; 9 bases agree with TRBD1. Germline V gene lookup returns CDR1 MGHRA and CDR2 YSYEKL. V gave up 1 base and J gave up 7 bases; unmatched junction bases: 4. The CDR3 extends over 14 amino acids. The CDR3 sequence is CASSQVTGGGGYTF. The CDR3 DNA sequence: TGCGCCAGCAGCCAAGTGACAGGGGGTGGTGGCTACACCTTC.

The chain recombines TRBV2 with TRBJ2-3, with D possibly matching TRBD2 (6 bases). V lost 0 bases to trimming and J lost 0 bases, with 10 bases between them. This CDR3 comprises 16 residues. CDR1 and CDR2 from the germline V gene are SNHLY and FYNNEI. The CDR3 is CASSEASAGSTDTQYF. The CDR3 bases are TGTGCCAGCAGTGAAGCCTCCGCGGGGAGCACAGATACGCAGTATTTT.

This chain connects TRBV12-5 to TRBJ1-1; D possibly corresponds to TRBD1 (6 bases). There are 17 residues in the CDR3. Trimming pared 0 bases from V and 3 bases from J, leaving 17 bases between. Germline V gene sequence: CDR1 LGHNT, CDR2 FRNRAP. CDR3 amino acids: CASGLVVGGARDTEAFF. Written as DNA, the CDR3 is TGTGCTAGTGGTTTGGTTGTGGGGGGGGCTAGGGACACTGAAGCTTTCTTT.

The V gene is TRBV15, the J gene TRBJ2-1; 9 nucleotides align to TRBD2. Trimming took 0 bases from V and 8 from J; bases not matched to a gene: 8. Per germline, CDR1 LNHNV and CDR2 YYDKDF (reference sequence). CDR3 length: 16 residues. The CDR3 sequence: CATSRDPGSGSDEQFF. The CDR3 nucleotides are TGTGCCACCAGCAGAGATCCGGGTAGCGGGAGCGATGAGCAGTTCTTC.

The chain carries TRBV9 and TRBJ2-3, with a weak D call TRBD1 (6 bases). V lost 1 base and J 4 bases, leaving 10 bases between the germline ends. Germline V gene sequence: CDR1 SGDLS, CDR2 YYNGEE. The CDR3 is 14 amino acids. The DNA for the CDR3 is TGTGCCAGCAGCGTAACAGGGCTTTCAGATACGCAGTATTTT. Translation: CASSVTGLSDTQYF.

The chain is built from TRBV28 and TRBJ1-6; the match to TRBD1 covers 8 bases. Germline-derived CDR1 and CDR2 are MDHEN and SYDVKM. CDR3 length equals 14 residues. V shed 8 bases, J shed 9 bases, and the junction held 9 bases outside the gene matches. The CDR3 nucleotides are TGTGCCAGCCTCAGGGGGCAGAGGGGTTCACCCCTCCACTTT. Translation gives CASLRGQRGSPLHF.

This chain connects TRBV28 to TRBJ1-4; no clear D gene. V was clipped by 3 bases and J by 5 bases, with 13 bases between them. This CDR3 has 15 amino acids. The germline V gene has CDR1 MDHEN and CDR2 SYDVKM. CDR3 amino acids: CASSFDSAPNEKLFF. The CDR3 DNA is TGTGCCAGCAGTTTTGATAGCGCCCCGAATGAAAAACTGTTTTTT. Looking up the rest from reference TRBV28 and TRBJ1-4 gives the full variable domain: DVKVTQSSRYLVKRTGEKVFLECVQDMDHENMFWYRQDPGLGLRLIYFSYDVKMKEKGDIPEGYSVSREKKERFSLILESASTNQTSMYLCASSFDSAPNEKLFFGSGTQLSVL.

This clone was observed a few times. This rearrangement joins TRBV7-8 to TRBJ1-5; TRBD1 aligns across 9 bases. This CDR3 contains 17 residues. The germline V gene encodes CDR1 SGHVS and CDR2 FQNEAQ. Unmatched junction bases numbered 11, after V lost 5 bases and J lost 3 bases. DNA of the CDR3: TGTGCCAGCAGCCCACGGGACAGGGAAAGGCTCAATCAGCCCCAGCATTTT. This sequence encodes CASSPRDRERLNQPQHF.

This chain uses TRBV5-1 with TRBJ2-7; 9 bases match TRBD1. CDR1 is SGHRS and CDR2 is YFSETQ in the germline V gene. This CDR3 spans 15 amino acids. After removal of 4 bases from V and 7 bases from J, the junction contained 12 bases not matched to a gene. The CDR3 nucleotides read TGCGCCAGCAGCCGAGCCGGGACAGGGACGGATGAGCAGTACTTC. Translated, it gives CASSRAGTGTDEQYF.

The chain uses TRBV5-1 and TRBJ2-3; 8 bases agree with TRBD2. V dropped 4 bases and J dropped 0; count of bases not matched to a gene: 10. This CDR3 contains 17 residues. Germline lookup yields CDR1 SGHRS and CDR2 YFSETQ. This chain's CDR3 is CASSLLAGRPSTDTQYF. The CDR3 DNA sequence: TGCGCCAGCAGCCTCCTAGCGGGTCGACCTAGCACAGATACGCAGTATTTT.

This clone was detected only a few times. The CDR3 DNA reads TGTGCCAGCGTAAGGACAGGCTTTGAAGCTTTCTTT. As protein: CASVRTGFEAFF. The chain recombines TRBV2 with TRBJ1-1; 7 bases match TRBD1. Germline trimming cut 8 bases from V and 7 bases from J; bases unmatched to any gene: 7. This CDR3 region has 12 residues. From germline, CDR1 is SNHLY and CDR2 FYNNEI. The full variable domain, its missing parts supplied by reference TRBV2 and TRBJ1-1, is EPEVTQTPSHQVTQMGQEVILRCVPISNHLYFYWYRQILGQKVEFLVSFYNNEISEKSEIFDDQFSVERPDGSNFTLKIRSTKLEDSAMYFCASVRTGFEAFFGQGTRLTVV.

The chain combines TRBV28 with TRBJ2-1; TRBD2 aligns across 15 bases. In germline, CDR1 is MDHEN, CDR2 SYDVKM. Trimming removed 7 bases from V and 0 bases from J; junction bases left unmatched: 7. The CDR3 has 18 residues. DNA of the CDR3: TGTGCCAGCATCCCGGGACTAGCGGGGGGACCCTCCTACAATGAGCAGTTCTTC. The encoded protein is CASIPGLAGGPSYNEQFF.

The chain carries TRBV5-6 and TRBJ2-7; TRBD2 might be the D (6 bases). The CDR3 runs to 12 residues. The germline V gene encodes CDR1 SGHDT and CDR2 YYEEEE. V was shortened by 0 bases and J by 6 bases, with 7 bases between the two germline ends. CDR3 DNA: TGTGCCAGCAGCTTGGCCGGGGGCGAGCAGTACTTC. Its translation is CASSLAGGEQYF.

The chain uses TRBV15 and TRBJ1-2; perhaps TRBD1 as D (6 bases). The CDR3 spans 13 residues. The germline V and J ends were trimmed by 2 bases and 4 bases, with 8 bases remaining between them. Germline CDR1 and CDR2: LNHNV and YYDKDF (reference sequence). The CDR3 coding sequence is TGTGCCACCAGCAGACAGGGGCTCTATGGCTACACCTTC. Translation gives CATSRQGLYGYTF.